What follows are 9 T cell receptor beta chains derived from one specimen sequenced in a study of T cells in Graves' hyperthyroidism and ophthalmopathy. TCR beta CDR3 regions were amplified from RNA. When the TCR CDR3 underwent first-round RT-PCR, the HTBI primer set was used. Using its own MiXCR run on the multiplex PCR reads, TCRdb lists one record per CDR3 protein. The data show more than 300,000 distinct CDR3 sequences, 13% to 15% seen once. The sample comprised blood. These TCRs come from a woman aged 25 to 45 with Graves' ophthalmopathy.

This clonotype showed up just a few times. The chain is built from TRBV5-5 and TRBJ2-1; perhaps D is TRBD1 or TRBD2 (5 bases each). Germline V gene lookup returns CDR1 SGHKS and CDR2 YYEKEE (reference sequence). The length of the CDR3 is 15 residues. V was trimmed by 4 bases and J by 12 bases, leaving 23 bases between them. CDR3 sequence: CASSPTGTLTSWQFF. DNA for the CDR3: TGTGCCAGCAGCCCGACCGGGACCCTAACGTCATGGCAGTTCTTC.

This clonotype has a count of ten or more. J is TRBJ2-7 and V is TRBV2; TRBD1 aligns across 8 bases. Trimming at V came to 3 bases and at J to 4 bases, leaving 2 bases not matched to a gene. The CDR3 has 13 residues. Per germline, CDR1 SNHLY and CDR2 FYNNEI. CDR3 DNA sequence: TGTGCCAGCAGTGATCAGGGGGCGTACGAGCAGTACTTC. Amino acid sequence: CASSDQGAYEQYF.

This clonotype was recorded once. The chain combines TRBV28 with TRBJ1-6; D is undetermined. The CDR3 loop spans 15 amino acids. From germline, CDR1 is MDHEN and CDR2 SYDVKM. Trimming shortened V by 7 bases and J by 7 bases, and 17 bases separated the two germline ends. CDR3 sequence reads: CASTLGSGPNSPLHF. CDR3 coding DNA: TGTGCCAGCACCCTGGGAAGCGGGCCCAATTCACCCCTCCACTTT. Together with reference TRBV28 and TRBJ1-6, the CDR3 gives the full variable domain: DVKVTQSSRYLVKRTGEKVFLECVQDMDHENMFWYRQDPGLGLRLIYFSYDVKMKEKGDIPEGYSVSREKKERFSLILESASTNQTSMYLCASTLGSGPNSPLHFGNGTRLTVT.

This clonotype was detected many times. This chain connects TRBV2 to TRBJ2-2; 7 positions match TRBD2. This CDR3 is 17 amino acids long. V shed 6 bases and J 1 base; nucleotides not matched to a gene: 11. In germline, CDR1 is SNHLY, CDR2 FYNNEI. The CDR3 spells CASSSTLAAMNTGELFF. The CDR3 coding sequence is TGTGCCAGCAGCTCCACTCTAGCGGCGATGAACACCGGGGAGCTGTTTTTT.

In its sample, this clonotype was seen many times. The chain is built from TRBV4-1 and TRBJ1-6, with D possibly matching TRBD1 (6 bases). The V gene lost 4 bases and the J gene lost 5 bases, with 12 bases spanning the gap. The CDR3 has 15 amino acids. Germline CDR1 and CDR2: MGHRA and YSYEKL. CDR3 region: CASSLPGVNNSPLHF. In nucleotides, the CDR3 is TGCGCCAGCAGCCTTCCAGGGGTCAATAATTCACCCCTCCACTTT.

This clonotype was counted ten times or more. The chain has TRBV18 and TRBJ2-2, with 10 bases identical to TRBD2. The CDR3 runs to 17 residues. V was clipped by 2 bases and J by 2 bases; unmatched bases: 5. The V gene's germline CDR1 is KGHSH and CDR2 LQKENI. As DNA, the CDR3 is TGTGCCAGCTCACCAGCTAGCGGGGGCCCTAACACCGGGGAGCTGTTTTTT. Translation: CASSPASGGPNTGELFF.

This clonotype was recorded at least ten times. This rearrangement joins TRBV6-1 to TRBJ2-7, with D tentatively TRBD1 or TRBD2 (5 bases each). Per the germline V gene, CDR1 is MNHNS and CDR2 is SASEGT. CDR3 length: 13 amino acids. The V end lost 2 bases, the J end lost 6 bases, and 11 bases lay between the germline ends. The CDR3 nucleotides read TGTGCCAGCAGTGAATCGTTGGGGACCGAGCAGTACTTC. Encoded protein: CASSESLGTEQYF.

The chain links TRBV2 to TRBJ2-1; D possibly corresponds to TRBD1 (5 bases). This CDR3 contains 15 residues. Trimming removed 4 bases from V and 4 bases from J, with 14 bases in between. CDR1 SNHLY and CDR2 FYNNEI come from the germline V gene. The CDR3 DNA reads TGTGCCAGCAGTGTCAGGGTAATTGGGTACAATGAGCAGTTCTTC. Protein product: CASSVRVIGYNEQFF.

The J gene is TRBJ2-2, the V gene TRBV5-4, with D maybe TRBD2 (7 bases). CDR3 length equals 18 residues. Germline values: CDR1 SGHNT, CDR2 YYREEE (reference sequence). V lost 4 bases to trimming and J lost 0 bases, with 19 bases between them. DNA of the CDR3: TGTGCCAGCAGCCCCCTGCGGGGGCCGAGATCGAACACCGGGGAGCTGTTTTTT. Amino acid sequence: CASSPLRGPRSNTGELFF.